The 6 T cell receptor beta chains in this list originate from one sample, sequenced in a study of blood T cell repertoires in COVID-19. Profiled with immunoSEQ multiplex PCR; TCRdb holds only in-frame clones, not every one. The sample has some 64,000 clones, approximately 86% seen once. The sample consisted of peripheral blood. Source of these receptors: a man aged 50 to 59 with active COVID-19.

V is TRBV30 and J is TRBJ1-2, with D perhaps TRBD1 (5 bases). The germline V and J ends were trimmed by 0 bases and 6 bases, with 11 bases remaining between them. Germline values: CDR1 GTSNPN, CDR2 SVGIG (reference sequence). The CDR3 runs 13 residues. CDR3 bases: TGTGCCTGGAGTGTATCGGGGGGAAATGGCTACACCTTC. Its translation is CAWSVSGGNGYTF.

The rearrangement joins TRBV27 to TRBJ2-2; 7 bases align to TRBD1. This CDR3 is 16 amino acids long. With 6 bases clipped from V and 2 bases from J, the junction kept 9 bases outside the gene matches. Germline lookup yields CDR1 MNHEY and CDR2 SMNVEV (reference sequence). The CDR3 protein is CASSYGTVVNTGELFF. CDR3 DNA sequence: TGTGCCAGCAGCTACGGGACAGTAGTCAACACCGGGGAGCTGTTTTTT.

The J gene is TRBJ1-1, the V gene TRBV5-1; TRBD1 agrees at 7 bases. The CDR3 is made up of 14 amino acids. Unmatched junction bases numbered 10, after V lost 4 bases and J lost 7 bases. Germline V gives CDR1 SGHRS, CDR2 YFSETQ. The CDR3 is CASSLGQDVSEAFF. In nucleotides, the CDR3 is TGCGCCAGCAGCCTCGGACAGGATGTAAGTGAAGCTTTCTTT.

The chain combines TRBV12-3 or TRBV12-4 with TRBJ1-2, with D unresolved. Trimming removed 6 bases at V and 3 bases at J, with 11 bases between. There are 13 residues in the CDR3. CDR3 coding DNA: TGTGCCAGCAGCCTGGCGGCGGACTATGGCTACACCTTC. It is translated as CASSLAADYGYTF.

The CDR3 bases are TGCGCCAGCAGCCAAGGTTTAGCGTTCCCAGATACGCAGTATTTT. Translation: CASSQGLAFPDTQYF. This chain connects TRBV4-1 to TRBJ2-3, with D possibly matching TRBD2 (5 bases). Between the trimmed V and J ends, which lost 1 base and 4 bases, there was a span of 12 bases. This CDR3 has 15 residues. CDR1 and CDR2 (germline): MGHRA, YSYEKL.

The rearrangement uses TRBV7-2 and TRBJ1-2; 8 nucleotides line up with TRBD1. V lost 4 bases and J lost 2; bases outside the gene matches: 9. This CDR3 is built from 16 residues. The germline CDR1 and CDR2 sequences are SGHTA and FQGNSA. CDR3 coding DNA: TGTGCCAGCAGCTCCGACAGGGGACAACCCAACTATGGCTACACCTTC. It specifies CASSSDRGQPNYGYTF.